This T cell receptor beta chain was documented in a study of T-cell reconstitution after alpha-beta-depleted transplantation in children. The TCRbeta library was prepared with unique molecular identifiers. One entry per CDR3 protein results from TCRdb running MiXCR on the PCR reads. Of around 100,000 distinct CDR3 sequences in the sample, under 9% were seen once. Findings and limits, study-wide: Certain patients had high TCRbeta diversity at day 60, and it came from recipient T cells and thymic progenitors that survived. Expanded graft clones numbering several hundred reportedly gave rise to alpha-beta T cells about two months after transplant.

This clonotype was seen a few times. Its target is not known. Sequencing used PBMCs, obtained before TCRalphabeta/CD19-depleted stem cell transplant. This TCR was recovered from a boy between 2 and 10 years old with acute lymphoblastic leukemia, due to receive a stem cell transplant.

DNA for the CDR3: TGTGCCACCAGCCCCTCAGGGGGCCCTTTGAACACTGAAGCTTTCTTT. The encoded protein is CATSPSGGPLNTEAFF. The rearrangement uses TRBV15 and TRBJ1-1; TRBD1 aligns across 8 bases. The CDR3 spans 16 residues. CDR1 is LNHNV, CDR2 YYDKDF, per germline (reference sequence). Germline trimming cut 5 bases from V and 0 bases from J; bases unmatched to any gene: 8. The variable domain in full, with the rest retrieved from reference TRBV15 and TRBJ1-1, is DAMVIQNPRYQVTQFGKPVTLSCSQTLNHNVMYWYQQKSSQAPKLLFHYYDKDFNNEADTPDNFQSRRPNTSFCFLDIRSPGLGDTAMYLCATSPSGGPLNTEAFFGQGTRLTVV.